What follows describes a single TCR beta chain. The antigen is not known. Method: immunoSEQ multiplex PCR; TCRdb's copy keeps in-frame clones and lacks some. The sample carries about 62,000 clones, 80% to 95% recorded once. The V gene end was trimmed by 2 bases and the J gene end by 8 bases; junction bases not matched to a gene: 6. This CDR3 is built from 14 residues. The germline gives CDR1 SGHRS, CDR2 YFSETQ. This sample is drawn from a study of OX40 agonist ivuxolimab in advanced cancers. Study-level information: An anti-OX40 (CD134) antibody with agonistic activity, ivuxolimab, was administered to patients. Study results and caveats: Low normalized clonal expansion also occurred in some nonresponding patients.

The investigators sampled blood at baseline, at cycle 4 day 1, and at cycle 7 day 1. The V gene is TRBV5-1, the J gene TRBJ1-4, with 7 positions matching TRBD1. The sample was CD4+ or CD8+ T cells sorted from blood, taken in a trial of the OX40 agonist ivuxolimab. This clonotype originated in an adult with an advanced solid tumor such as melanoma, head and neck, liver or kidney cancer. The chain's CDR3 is CASSFTGAGEKLFF. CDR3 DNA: TGCGCCAGCAGCTTTACAGGGGCCGGGGAAAAACTGTTTTTT. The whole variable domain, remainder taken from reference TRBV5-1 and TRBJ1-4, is KAGVTQTPRYLIKTRGQQVTLSCSPISGHRSVSWYQQTPGQGLQFLFEYFSETQRNKGNFPGRFSGRQFSNSRSEMNVSTLELGDSALYLCASSFTGAGEKLFFGSGTQLSVL.